This TCR beta chain was recorded in a study of CD8 T cells in Susac syndrome. CDR3 length: 14 residues. V was shortened by 1 base and J by 4 bases, with 8 bases between the two germline ends. Random-hexamer reverse transcription was applied to about 0.5 to 1 ug RNA. TCR beta CDR3 was amplified by immunoSEQ multiplex PCR. This amplification extended across 54 Vbeta and 13 Jbeta segments. TCRdb fed the immunoSEQ multiplex PCR reads into MiXCR, producing one record per CDR3 protein. The data contain some 140,000 distinct CDR3 sequences, 95% of them seen just once; the ten biggest clones take up 0.15% to 0.2%.

This receptor was taken from a human donor with Susac syndrome. The chain combines TRBV12-3 or TRBV12-4 with TRBJ1-5, with no clear D. The specimen sequenced was CD8+ T cells from PBMCs. For the CDR3, the DNA is TGTGCCAGCAGTTTAGGCGCGGGGAATCAGCCCCAGCATTTT. It encodes CASSLGAGNQPQHF.